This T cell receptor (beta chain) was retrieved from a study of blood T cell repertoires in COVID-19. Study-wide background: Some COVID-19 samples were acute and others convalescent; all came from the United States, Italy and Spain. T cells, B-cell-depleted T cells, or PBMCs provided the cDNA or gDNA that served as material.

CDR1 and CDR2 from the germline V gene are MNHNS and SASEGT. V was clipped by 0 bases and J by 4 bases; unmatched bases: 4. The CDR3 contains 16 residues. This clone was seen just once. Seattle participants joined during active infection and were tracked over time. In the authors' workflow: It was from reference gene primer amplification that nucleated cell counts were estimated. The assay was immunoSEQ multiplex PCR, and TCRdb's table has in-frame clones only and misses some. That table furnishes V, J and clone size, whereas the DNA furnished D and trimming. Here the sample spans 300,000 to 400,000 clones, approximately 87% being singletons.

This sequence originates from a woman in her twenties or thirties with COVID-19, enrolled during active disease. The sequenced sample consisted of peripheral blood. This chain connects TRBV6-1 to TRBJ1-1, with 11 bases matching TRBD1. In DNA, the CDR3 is TGTGCCAGCAGTGAAGCGGGTGGGACAGGGGGCACTGAAGCTTTCTTT. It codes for CASSEAGGTGGTEAFF.